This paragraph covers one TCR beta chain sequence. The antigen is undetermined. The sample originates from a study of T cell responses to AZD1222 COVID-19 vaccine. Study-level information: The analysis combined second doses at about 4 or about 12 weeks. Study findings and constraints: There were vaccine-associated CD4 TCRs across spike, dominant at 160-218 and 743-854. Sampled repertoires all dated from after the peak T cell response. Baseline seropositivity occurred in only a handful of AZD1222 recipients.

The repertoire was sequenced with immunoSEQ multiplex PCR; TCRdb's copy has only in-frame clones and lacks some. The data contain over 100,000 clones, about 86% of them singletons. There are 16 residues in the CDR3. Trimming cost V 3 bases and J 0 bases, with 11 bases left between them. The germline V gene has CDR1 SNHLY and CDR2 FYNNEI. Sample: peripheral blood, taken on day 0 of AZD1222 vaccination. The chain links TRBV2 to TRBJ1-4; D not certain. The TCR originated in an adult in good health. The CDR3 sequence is CASSEVVGATNEKLFF. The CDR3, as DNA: TGTGCCAGCAGTGAGGTGGTCGGGGCAACTAATGAAAAACTGTTTTTT. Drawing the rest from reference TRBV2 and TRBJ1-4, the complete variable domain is EPEVTQTPSHQVTQMGQEVILRCVPISNHLYFYWYRQILGQKVEFLVSFYNNEISEKSEIFDDQFSVERPDGSNFTLKIRSTKLEDSAMYFCASSEVVGATNEKLFFGSGTQLSVL.